This entry concerns a single T cell receptor (beta chain). The clone's antigen remains unknown. Per-nucleotide qualities are absent, and no much larger clonotype sits a single base away. This entry belongs to a study of cytomegalovirus exposure and HLA in healthy donors (dated by TCRdb to about 2017). In terms of the full investigation: According to a later analysis, the 110 or so validation repertoires were produced on the same platform as the approximately 620 repertoires of the first cohort. The study aimed to test whether cataloging public T cell receptors could reveal signatures of past pathogen exposure. A separate validation cohort of about 110 different subjects was used in addition to the 666-subject first cohort. The study combined high-throughput TCR immunosequencing, statistical association of individual TCRs with disease status, and machine learning to predict cytomegalovirus infection status.

What the work shows at the level of the full study, not this receptor alone: A total of around 150 TCR beta chains were listed by the study as associated with cytomegalovirus. In a later analysis, TCRs clustered in the first cohort were found to also tend to co-occur in the 130 or so validation repertoires, with about 93% of cluster scores above 0. Most TCR sequences were seen in very few donors, while some public TCRs were found in many individuals. Cytomegalovirus status was reported to be diagnosed by the classifier with high specificity and sensitivity in both the original and validation cohorts. The validation cohort had no HLA typing available for a later analysis, so co-occurrence within that cohort was assessed over all 130 or so repertoires. In vitro tests confirmed that a few of the cytomegalovirus-associated TCR beta chains recognize cytomegalovirus antigens. The authors suggested that the approach could potentially be extended to other disease states and immunological phenotypes.

CDR1 SGHNT and CDR2 YENEEA were looked up in the germline V gene. V is shortened by 2 bases, J by 3 bases, and the region joining them spans 7 bases. The CDR3 spans 14 residues, from the cysteine through the phenylalanine. Of all the DNA, just the CDR3 is kept, 42 bases in frame from base 1. The library was prepared using the immunoSEQ multiplex PCR assay. Per the original workflow: A statistical classification framework was built for diagnosing cytomegalovirus status from the catalog of TCR beta chain sequences. Not all clones reach the TCRdb copy of this immuneACCESS table, which keeps in-frame sequences only. Checked studies attribute under half of the gap to unresolved V genes and leave the rest unexplained. V, J and clone size reflect that table, while D and trimming were determined from the DNA. The sample includes about 74,000 clones, with 94% observed a single time. Less than 2% of the sample is held by the ten biggest clonotypes.

The donors were included in the validation cohort of approximately 120 subjects, a group kept apart from the approximately 650-subject first cohort. Sequenced material: PBMCs. The chain is encoded by TRBV11-3 joined to TRBJ2-2; the D gene is possibly TRBD1, with 5 bases matching. The receptor was derived from a woman younger than 30 in good health and CMV-seropositive. The bases read TGTGCCAGCAGCTTACTCAGGGACACCGGGGAGCTGTTTTTT. It is translated as CASSLLRDTGELFF.